The T cell receptor beta chain under discussion was sequenced for a study of T cell repertoires in cytomegalovirus infection. General study points: Dominating the ex vivo response were HLA-C-restricted CMV-specific TCR beta clonotypes.

TCRdb processed the reads anew with MiXCR; each CDR3 protein has one entry. Of some 270,000 distinct CDR3 sequences in the sample, over 15% are singletons; the top ten hold about 45%. This CDR3 comprises 14 residues. The V gene lost 7 bases and the J gene lost 8 bases, with 15 bases spanning the gap. This clonotype occurred many times. The antigen is not known. Specimen: CD8+ T cells from PBMCs. This rearrangement joins TRBV12-3 or TRBV12-4 to TRBJ1-6; D is unresolved. This clonotype originated in a human donor in good health (CMV status not recorded). Some clones in this sample may be carry-over from other donors' samples. The CDR3 sequence: CASIPKPPYSPLHF. The CDR3, as DNA: TGTGCCAGCATCCCAAAACCCCCCTATTCACCCCTCCACTTT.